Following are 32 T cell receptor beta chains from one sample sequenced in a study of T-cell memory formation after mild COVID-19. Using its own MiXCR run on the 5' RACE reads, TCRdb lists one record per CDR3 protein. The table lists fewer than 650,000 distinct CDR3 sequences, roughly a fifth of them singletons. The sequenced sample was PBMCs or a T cell subset sorted from them (not recorded which). The receptor source for this set is an adult woman who had mild COVID-19 (a few samples of this study predate the infection). Cell type and time point are not known.

The V and J genes are TRBV18 and TRBJ1-4; TRBD1 matches at 7 bases. Germline CDR1 and CDR2: KGHSH and LQKENI. This CDR3 has 15 amino acids. Unmatched junction bases numbered 3, after V lost 2 bases and J lost 3 bases. The CDR3 bases are TGTGCCAGCTCACCATGGGACAGACCTAATGAAAAACTGTTTTTT. Its translation is CASSPWDRPNEKLFF. Complete variable domain (other parts from reference TRBV18 and TRBJ1-4): NAGVMQNPRHLVRRRGQEARLRCSPMKGHSHVYWYRQLPEEGLKFMVYLQKENIIDESGMPKERFSAEFPKEGPSILRIQQVVRGDSAAYFCASSPWDRPNEKLFFGSGTQLSVL.

The V gene is TRBV7-2, the J gene TRBJ2-5; D possibly corresponds to TRBD2 (5 bases). V gave up 5 bases and J gave up 9 bases, with 22 bases separating them. Germline V gene lookup returns CDR1 SGHTA and CDR2 FQGNSA. The CDR3 has 15 amino acids. DNA for the CDR3: TGTGCCAGCAGCCTACGAATCAACCGGGATTGGTCCCAGTACTTC. This encodes CASSLRINRDWSQYF.

This clonotype was seen only a few times. The V and J genes are TRBV12-3 or TRBV12-4 and TRBJ2-7; D might be TRBD2 (6 bases). CDR3 length: 15 amino acids. V lost 5 bases to trimming and J lost 4 bases, with 18 bases between them. The CDR3 protein is CASSPTSRGKYEQYF. CDR3 coding DNA: TGTGCCAGCAGTCCCACTAGCCGTGGCAAATACGAGCAGTACTTC.

This chain uses TRBV11-1 with TRBJ2-5; TRBD2 matches 7 bases. Looked up from germline, CDR1 is SGHAT and CDR2 is FQDESV (reference sequence). V lost 6 bases, J lost 4 bases, and 8 bases stayed unmatched. This CDR3 is 14 amino acids long. In DNA, the CDR3 is TGTGCCAGCAGTTCACAAGCTAGCGGAGAGACCCAGTACTTC. This encodes CASSSQASGETQYF. The complete variable domain, with remaining parts taken from reference TRBV11-1 and TRBJ2-5, reads EAEVAQSPRYKITEKSQAVAFWCDPISGHATLYWYRQILGQGPELLVQFQDESVVDDSQLPKDRFSAERLKGVDSTLKIQPAELGDSAMYLCASSSQASGETQYFGPGTRLLVL.

This clonotype turned up a few times. The chain joins TRBV25-1 to TRBJ2-1; 9 nucleotides agree with TRBD2. Losses at the gene ends were 3 bases for V and 6 bases for J; bases not matched to a gene: 9. This CDR3 has 16 amino acids. CDR1 is MGHDK, CDR2 SYGVNS, per germline. The CDR3 spells CASSEIRGRVSNEQFF. DNA of the CDR3: TGTGCCAGCAGTGAGATCCGCGGGAGGGTGAGCAATGAGCAGTTCTTC.

A few counts support this clonotype. The chain carries TRBV24-1 and TRBJ1-2; 7 bases agree with TRBD1. V was pared by 4 bases and J by 4 bases, with 5 bases of the junction left unmatched. Germline V lookup: CDR1 KGHDR, CDR2 SFDVKD. This CDR3 region has 14 residues. The CDR3 spells CATSDTGVPYGYTF. CDR3 bases: TGTGCCACCAGTGACACAGGGGTCCCCTATGGCTACACCTTC.

This clonotype was detected a few times. This rearrangement joins TRBV7-2 to TRBJ2-7; D is uncertain. V lost 1 base to trimming and J lost 0 bases, with 10 bases between them. The CDR3 totals 15 residues. The germline V gene encodes CDR1 SGHTA and CDR2 FQGNSA. The CDR3 region is CASSLGHAPSYEQYF. The CDR3 bases are TGTGCCAGCAGCTTAGGACACGCACCCTCCTACGAGCAGTACTTC.

This clonotype was picked up a small number of times. The chain employs TRBV10-3 and TRBJ2-7; no firm D call. V was clipped by 2 bases and J by 3 bases, with 5 bases between them. The CDR3 extends over 12 amino acids. In germline, CDR1 is ENHRY, CDR2 SYGVKD. The CDR3 DNA is TGTGCCATCAGTGAGAGGGTCTACGAGCAGTACTTC. Amino acid sequence: CAISERVYEQYF.

This clonotype has at least ten counts. The chain has TRBV27 and TRBJ2-7; D uncertain. V was shortened by 5 bases and J by 2 bases, with 10 bases between the two germline ends. The CDR3 covers 13 residues. Germline loops: CDR1 MNHEY, CDR2 SMNVEV (reference sequence). Written as DNA, the CDR3 is TGTGCCAGCAGTCGCCTTTACACCTACGAGCAGTACTTC. Its translation: CASSRLYTYEQYF.

J is TRBJ1-5 and V is TRBV6-5, with D uncertain. Germline V gene data show CDR1 as MNHEY and CDR2 as SVGAGI. The CDR3 has 14 amino acids. V lost 6 bases to trimming and J lost 4 bases, with 13 bases between them. In nucleotides, the CDR3 is TGTGCCAGCAGGCGACATGAGGTAAATCAGCCCCAGCATTTT. Translation: CASRRHEVNQPQHF.

This clonotype has a handful of counts. The gene calls are TRBV4-2 and TRBJ2-7, with 13 nucleotides matching TRBD2. With V trimmed by 5 bases and J by 6 bases, 10 bases remained unmatched. CDR3 size: 16 residues. Germline V gives CDR1 LGHNA, CDR2 YNFKEQ. The CDR3 reads CASSTTVGLAGAEQYF. The CDR3 region has the DNA TGTGCCAGCAGCACAACCGTCGGACTAGCGGGAGCCGAGCAGTACTTC.

CDR3: CASRWSDGNTEAFF. The CDR3 DNA follows: TGCGCCAGCAGGTGGTCGGACGGGAACACTGAAGCTTTCTTT. The chain uses TRBV5-1 and TRBJ1-1, with D hard to call. CDR3 length: 14 residues. The ends were cut back, 5 bases at V and 1 base at J, with 12 bases in the middle. Germline V gene lookup returns CDR1 SGHRS and CDR2 YFSETQ. Complete variable domain (other parts from reference TRBV5-1 and TRBJ1-1): KAGVTQTPRYLIKTRGQQVTLSCSPISGHRSVSWYQQTPGQGLQFLFEYFSETQRNKGNFPGRFSGRQFSNSRSEMNVSTLELGDSALYLCASRWSDGNTEAFFGQGTRLTVV.

This clonotype has just a few counts. The gene calls are TRBV5-4 and TRBJ2-3, with D possibly TRBD2 on 5 matching bases. This CDR3 contains 14 residues. CDR1 is SGHNT, CDR2 YYREEE, per germline (reference sequence). V lost 2 bases and J lost 4, with 11 bases in between. The CDR3 reads CASSFPAGADTQYF. CDR3 nucleotide sequence: TGTGCCAGCAGCTTCCCCGCCGGGGCAGATACGCAGTATTTT.

This clonotype was picked up many times. The chain uses TRBV12-3 or TRBV12-4 and TRBJ2-3, with 13 bases aligning to TRBD2. The V segment lost 4 bases and the J segment 5 bases; nucleotides outside the gene matches: 6. This CDR3 has 16 residues. CDR3 nucleotides: TGTGCCAGCAGTTCTTGGACTAGCGGGAGAGGAGATACGCAGTATTTT. Its protein product is CASSSWTSGRGDTQYF.

The chain has TRBV29-1 and TRBJ1-2; D ambiguous. The length of the CDR3 is 13 residues. Germline-derived CDR1 and CDR2 are SQVTM and ANQGSEA. V lost 4 bases, J lost 0 bases, and 9 bases lay in between. The CDR3 sequence is CSVVGEANYGYTF. In nucleotides, the CDR3 is TGCAGCGTTGTTGGAGAAGCTAACTATGGCTACACCTTC.

This clonotype was detected a few times. This rearrangement joins TRBV9 to TRBJ1-2, with 10 bases that match TRBD1. The CDR3 spans 15 residues. With 5 bases clipped from V and 5 bases from J, the junction kept 9 bases outside the gene matches. The germline CDR1 and CDR2 sequences are SGDLS and YYNGEE. The CDR3 sequence is CASSDSGQGRYGYTF. Here the CDR3 DNA reads TGTGCCAGCAGTGATTCGGGACAGGGGCGTTATGGCTACACCTTC.

The sample holds a few counts of this clonotype. This chain connects TRBV7-9 to TRBJ1-1, with 7 bases aligning to TRBD1. CDR1 is SEHNR and CDR2 is FQNEAQ in the germline V gene (reference sequence). The CDR3 is made up of 12 amino acids. V was clipped by 5 bases and J by 11 bases; unmatched bases: 8. The DNA of the CDR3 is TGTGCCAGCAGCAGACAACAGGGGAGCGCTTTCTTT. Protein product: CASSRQQGSAFF.

The chain has TRBV25-1 and TRBJ1-5; TRBD1 agrees at 7 bases. This CDR3 has 14 amino acids. The V gene's germline CDR1 is MGHDK and CDR2 SYGVNS. J was trimmed by 7 bases and V by 5 bases; bases with no gene match: 8. In DNA form, the CDR3 reads TGTGCCAGCAGTCCCAGACAGGGATACCAGCCCCAGCATTTT. Amino acids: CASSPRQGYQPQHF.

J is TRBJ2-2 and V is TRBV12-3 or TRBV12-4, with D unclear. The CDR3 consists of 16 residues. Between the trimmed V and J ends, which lost 0 bases and 1 base, there was a span of 9 bases. The CDR3 loop reads CASSLALKVNTGELFF. As DNA, the CDR3 is TGTGCCAGCAGTTTAGCGCTAAAGGTGAACACCGGGGAGCTGTTTTTT.

The rearrangement uses TRBV24-1 and TRBJ2-3; tentatively, D is TRBD2 (6 bases). Germline V gives CDR1 KGHDR, CDR2 SFDVKD. The CDR3 runs 16 residues. V was cut by 4 bases and J by 5 bases, with 18 bases left in between. CDR3 DNA: TGTGCCACCAGTGACCCTGGAGGGGACGCTAGAGATACGCAGTATTTT. It encodes CATSDPGGDARDTQYF.

The chain links TRBV5-1 to TRBJ1-2; the match to TRBD1 covers 9 bases. CDR1 and CDR2 from the germline V gene are SGHRS and YFSETQ. The V gene end was trimmed by 0 bases and the J gene end by 7 bases; junction bases not matched to a gene: 4. CDR3 length: 14 residues. The chain's CDR3 is CASSLEGQGSGYTF. The DNA for the CDR3 is TGCGCCAGCAGCTTGGAGGGACAGGGATCTGGCTACACCTTC. Full variable domain (remainder filled in from reference TRBV5-1 and TRBJ1-2): KAGVTQTPRYLIKTRGQQVTLSCSPISGHRSVSWYQQTPGQGLQFLFEYFSETQRNKGNFPGRFSGRQFSNSRSEMNVSTLELGDSALYLCASSLEGQGSGYTFGSGTRLTVV.

This clonotype was observed a handful of times. The chain links TRBV3-1 to TRBJ1-1; maybe TRBD1 (6 bases). The V end was cut by 9 bases, the J end by 4 bases, with 12 bases between. The CDR3 contains 12 residues. Per germline, CDR1 LGHDT and CDR2 YNNKEL (reference sequence). The CDR3 loop is CASTGLGTEAFF. Here the CDR3 DNA reads TGTGCCAGTACAGGGCTCGGCACTGAAGCTTTCTTT.

The rearrangement uses TRBV18 and TRBJ1-2; D remains ambiguous. Germline V gene data show CDR1 as KGHSH and CDR2 as LQKENI. The CDR3 is 15 residues long. V lost 3 bases and J 5 bases, leaving 16 bases between the germline ends. This chain's CDR3 is CASSPSQQRLYGYTF. The CDR3 region has the DNA TGTGCCAGCTCACCGTCACAGCAGAGGTTATATGGCTACACCTTC.

The chain has TRBV19 and TRBJ1-5; D might be TRBD1 (5 bases). Trimming left V 8 bases short and J 2 bases short, with 16 bases between. The germline V gene encodes CDR1 LNHDA and CDR2 SQIVND (reference sequence). The CDR3 is 15 residues long. In DNA, the CDR3 is TGTGCCAGTGGGGAGGGGCACGTCGGCAATCAGCCCCAGCATTTT. Its protein product is CASGEGHVGNQPQHF.

This clonotype was counted a few times. The chain couples TRBV27 to TRBJ2-7; TRBD2 might be the D (6 bases). The germline V gene has CDR1 MNHEY and CDR2 SMNVEV (reference sequence). V lost 3 bases and J 0 bases, leaving 15 bases between the germline ends. The length of the CDR3 is 16 residues. The chain's CDR3 is CASSLIRGKSSYEQYF. CDR3 DNA sequence: TGTGCCAGCAGTTTGATCCGGGGGAAGAGCTCCTACGAGCAGTACTTC.

In this sample, this clonotype turned up a few times. CDR3 residues: CASSYSIGAQSYF. CDR3 bases: TGTGCCAGCAGTTACTCGATCGGGGCCCAGTCGTACTTC. The chain links TRBV6-6 to TRBJ2-7; either TRBD1 or TRBD2 may supply D (5 bases each). Deletions cut 0 bases from V and 12 bases from J, with 15 bases between. This CDR3 spans 13 amino acids. CDR1 and CDR2 (germline): MNHNY, SVGAGI (reference sequence).

The genes are TRBV18 and TRBJ1-2; maybe TRBD1 (5 bases). The V end lost 0 bases, the J end lost 3 bases, and 8 bases lay between the germline ends. The CDR3 has 14 residues. Germline V CDR1 and CDR2: KGHSH, LQKENI. The CDR3 loop is CASSPPGDYYGYTF. In DNA form, the CDR3 reads TGTGCCAGCTCACCACCAGGGGACTACTATGGCTACACCTTC. The full variable domain, in which reference TRBV18 and TRBJ1-2 provide the parts outside the CDR3, is NAGVMQNPRHLVRRRGQEARLRCSPMKGHSHVYWYRQLPEEGLKFMVYLQKENIIDESGMPKERFSAEFPKEGPSILRIQQVVRGDSAAYFCASSPPGDYYGYTFGSGTRLTVV.

This clonotype was detected only a few times. The chain couples TRBV30 to TRBJ1-2; the D gene is possibly TRBD1 (5 bases). In germline, CDR1 is GTSNPN, CDR2 SVGIG (reference sequence). The CDR3 totals 12 residues. Trimming left V 0 bases short and J 7 bases short, with 9 bases between. This CDR3 reads CAWSVQQAGYTF. The CDR3 bases are TGTGCCTGGAGTGTACAACAGGCTGGCTACACCTTC.

In its sample, this clonotype was seen once. This sequence joins TRBV7-9 and TRBJ2-7; D call uncertain. Trimming cost V 1 base and J 6 bases, with 13 bases left between them. Germline V gives CDR1 SEHNR, CDR2 FQNEAQ (reference sequence). The CDR3 covers 14 residues. For the CDR3, the DNA is TGTGCCAGCAGCTTAGGGGCCGAAGGGTCCGAGCAGTACTTC. This gives the protein CASSLGAEGSEQYF.

Many counts were recorded for this clonotype. V and J are TRBV5-1 and TRBJ2-2; TRBD2 agrees at 12 bases. The CDR3 length is 16 residues. V shed 0 bases and J 5 bases; nucleotides not matched to a gene: 2. Germline CDR1 and CDR2: SGHRS and YFSETQ. The CDR3 coding sequence is TGCGCCAGCAGCTTGGATGGGACTAGCGGGACCGGGGAGCTGTTTTTT. Translation gives CASSLDGTSGTGELFF. The full variable domain, with the rest looked up from reference TRBV5-1 and TRBJ2-2, is KAGVTQTPRYLIKTRGQQVTLSCSPISGHRSVSWYQQTPGQGLQFLFEYFSETQRNKGNFPGRFSGRQFSNSRSEMNVSTLELGDSALYLCASSLDGTSGTGELFFGEGSRLTVL.

The rearrangement uses TRBV18 and TRBJ2-1, with unresolved D. CDR3 length equals 12 residues. Germline V gene sequence: CDR1 KGHSH, CDR2 LQKENI. V gave up 2 bases and J gave up 8 bases, with 7 bases separating them. CDR3 protein: CASSPGIDEQFF. Written as DNA, the CDR3 is TGTGCCAGCTCACCAGGGATCGATGAGCAGTTCTTC.

V is TRBV6-5 and J is TRBJ2-1; TRBD1 matches 7 bases. This CDR3 has 17 amino acids. The V gene's germline CDR1 is MNHEY and CDR2 SVGAGI. V lost 7 bases to trimming and J lost 1 base; unmatched junction nucleotides: 13. Here the CDR3 reads CASTNTQGGGSYNEQFF. CDR3 in DNA: TGTGCCAGCACAAACACACAAGGGGGCGGGTCCTACAATGAGCAGTTCTTC.